This passage covers 9 T cell receptor beta chains from one sample sequenced in a study of CD8 T cells in ankylosing spondylitis. Findings of the study overall: Several highly homologous variants formed a TCR beta motif that appeared characteristic of ankylosing spondylitis blood.

Which antigens these TCRs recognize remains unknown. TCRdb reprocessed the 5' RACE reads via MiXCR and lists one record per CDR3 protein. The table records 200,000 to 250,000 distinct CDR3 sequences, about 18% of them present only once. Sequencing was performed on blood, either unsorted or a sorted T cell fraction (not recorded which). The receptors come from a male donor with ankylosing spondylitis.

V is TRBV29-1 and J is TRBJ1-1, with D possibly matching TRBD1 (6 bases). This CDR3 is 13 amino acids long. Trimming took off 7 bases at V and 6 bases at J, with 18 bases between the two ends. The germline V gene encodes CDR1 SQVTM and CDR2 ANQGSEA. The CDR3, as DNA: TGCAGCGCCCGGACAGAATTTATCCCTGAAGCTTTCTTT. Protein: CSARTEFIPEAFF.

The rearrangement uses TRBV6-5 and TRBJ2-1; 9 bases fit TRBD2. V shed 0 bases, J shed 3 bases, and the junction held 6 bases outside the gene matches. CDR3 length equals 17 residues. Germline V gene sequence: CDR1 MNHEY, CDR2 SVGAGI. In DNA, the CDR3 is TGTGCCAGCAGTTACTCGGGCGTAGCGGGAGTCTACAATGAGCAGTTCTTC. Its protein is CASSYSGVAGVYNEQFF.

The table lists this clonotype with many counts. The chain links TRBV10-3 to TRBJ2-5; D is perhaps TRBD2 (6 bases). The germline V and J ends were trimmed by 0 bases and 5 bases, with 10 bases remaining between them. Germline V CDR1 and CDR2: ENHRY, SYGVKD. CDR3 length equals 14 residues. The CDR3 sequence is CAISESLGGETQYF. The CDR3 DNA reads as TGTGCCATCAGTGAGTCATTGGGAGGCGAGACCCAGTACTTC.

The V and J genes are TRBV3-1 and TRBJ2-3, with 8 bases aligning to TRBD2. The CDR3 sequence is 15 residues long. In germline, CDR1 is LGHDT, CDR2 YNNKEL (reference sequence). V was pared by 0 bases and J by 4 bases, with 3 bases of the junction left unmatched. In DNA form, the CDR3 reads TGTGCCAGCAGCCAAGAGACTAGCGCATCAGATACGCAGTATTTT. Protein product: CASSQETSASDTQYF.

This chain uses TRBV15 with TRBJ2-3; 8 nucleotides agree with TRBD2. The V segment lost 4 bases and the J segment 6 bases; nucleotides outside the gene matches: 6. This CDR3 is built from 14 residues. The germline gives CDR1 LNHNV, CDR2 YYDKDF (reference sequence). The CDR3 is CATSKSGSLDTQYF. The CDR3 region has the DNA TGTGCCACCAGCAAAAGCGGGAGCTTGGATACGCAGTATTTT.

This clonotype was counted at least ten times. V usage is TRBV27 and J usage is TRBJ2-7; 12 nucleotides agree with TRBD2. The J segment lost 6 bases and the V segment lost 6 bases, leaving 6 bases of the junction unmatched. The CDR3 extends over 14 amino acids. Germline V gives CDR1 MNHEY, CDR2 SMNVEV (reference sequence). The CDR3 sequence: CASRTSGRGLEQYF. CDR3 DNA: TGTGCCAGCAGGACTAGCGGGAGAGGGCTCGAGCAGTACTTC.

This clonotype turned up a few times. The chain joins TRBV20-1 to TRBJ2-3; weak D call: TRBD2 (6 bases). Trimming stripped 3 bases from V and 14 bases from J, with 18 bases between. The V gene's germline CDR1 is DFQATT and CDR2 SNEGSKA (reference sequence). The CDR3 has 12 residues. The CDR3 protein is CSARSRERFPYF. The CDR3 DNA is TGCAGTGCTAGGTCCCGGGAGAGATTCCCGTATTTT.

Many counts were recorded for this clonotype. The rearrangement uses TRBV12-3 or TRBV12-4 and TRBJ2-3; possibly TRBD2 for D (7 bases). The V and J ends lost 5 bases and 0 bases respectively, with 18 bases between them. The CDR3 is 17 amino acids. The CDR3 nucleotides are TGTGCCAGCAGTCCCCTCCGGGGGGCACCTAGCACAGATACGCAGTATTTT. The encoded protein is CASSPLRGAPSTDTQYF.

CDR3 bases: TGCAGCGTTGAACTGGCGGGGCGGAACACCGGGGAGCTGTTTTTT. Amino acid sequence: CSVELAGRNTGELFF. This chain uses TRBV29-1 with TRBJ2-2, with D possibly TRBD2 on 6 matching bases. Germline V gene data show CDR1 as SQVTM and CDR2 as ANQGSEA. Trimming pared 2 bases from V and 1 base from J, leaving 11 bases between. CDR3 length: 15 amino acids.